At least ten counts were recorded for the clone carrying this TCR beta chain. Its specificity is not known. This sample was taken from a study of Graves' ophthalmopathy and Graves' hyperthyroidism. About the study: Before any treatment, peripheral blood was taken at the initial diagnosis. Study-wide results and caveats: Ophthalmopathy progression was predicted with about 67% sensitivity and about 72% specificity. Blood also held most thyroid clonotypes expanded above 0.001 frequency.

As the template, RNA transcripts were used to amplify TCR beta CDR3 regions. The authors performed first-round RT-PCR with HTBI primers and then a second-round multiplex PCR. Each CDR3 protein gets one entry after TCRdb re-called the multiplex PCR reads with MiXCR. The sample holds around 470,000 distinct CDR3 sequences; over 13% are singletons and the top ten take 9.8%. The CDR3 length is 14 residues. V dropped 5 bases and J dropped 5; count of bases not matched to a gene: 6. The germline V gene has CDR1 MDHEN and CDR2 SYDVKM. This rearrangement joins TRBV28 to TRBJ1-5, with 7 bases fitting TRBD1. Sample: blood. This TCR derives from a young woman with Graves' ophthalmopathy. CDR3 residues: CASSLDREYQPQHF. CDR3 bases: TGTGCCAGCAGTCTCGACAGGGAGTATCAGCCCCAGCATTTT.